The 20 T cell receptor beta chains in this list originate from one sample, sequenced in a study of cytomegalovirus exposure and HLA in healthy donors. 13 Jbeta primers and 60 Vbeta primers were used for the PCR. Libraries were prepared by immunoSEQ multiplex PCR; TCRdb keeps only in-frame clonotypes and omits some of them. This table has 99,000 or so clones, over 9.5% appearing once. Source material: PBMCs. Receptors originate from a man between 35 and 55 years old in good health and CMV-seropositive.

This clone appeared a few times. The genes are TRBV4-3 and TRBJ2-1, with D perhaps matching TRBD2 (5 bases). CDR1 is LGHNA, CDR2 YSLEER, per germline. The germline V and J ends were trimmed by 2 bases and 6 bases, with 17 bases remaining between them. This CDR3 spans 16 amino acids. CDR3 coding DNA: TGCGCCAGCAGCCAAAGTACCCGAGGGCCCCTCAATGAGCAGTTCTTC. It translates to CASSQSTRGPLNEQFF.

This rearrangement joins TRBV7-2 to TRBJ2-5, with 12 bases lining up with TRBD2. V gave up 6 bases and J gave up 3 bases; unmatched junction bases: 5. The CDR3 loop spans 15 amino acids. Germline CDR1 is SGHTA and CDR2 is FQGNSA. The CDR3: CASRFTSGRKETQYF. The CDR3 nucleotides are TGTGCCAGCAGGTTTACTAGCGGGAGGAAAGAGACCCAGTACTTC.

The chain is built from TRBV6-1 and TRBJ2-7; no definite D call. The CDR3 runs 13 residues. V lost 0 bases to trimming and J lost 3 bases, with 6 bases between them. Germline lookup yields CDR1 MNHNS and CDR2 SASEGT. CDR3 in DNA: TGTGCCAGCAGTGAAGCTCCCAACTACGAGCAGTACTTC. Amino acids: CASSEAPNYEQYF.

This clone was counted between two and nine times. This chain joins TRBV18 and TRBJ1-1, with D unresolved. Per germline, CDR1 KGHSH and CDR2 LQKENI. V lost 4 bases and J lost 5, with 17 bases in between. The CDR3 runs to 15 residues. CDR3 sequence: CASSLSQSGTTEAFF. Written as DNA, the CDR3 is TGTGCCAGCTCACTCTCGCAGTCAGGAACAACTGAAGCTTTCTTT.

This clone occurred a few times. This sequence joins TRBV4-3 and TRBJ2-1, with 9 bases matching TRBD1. The CDR3 sequence is 17 residues long. Germline-derived CDR1 and CDR2 are LGHNA and YSLEER. The V gene end was trimmed by 4 bases and the J gene end by 4 bases; junction bases not matched to a gene: 11. The CDR3 here is CASSPRGGTGSYNEQFF. The CDR3 region has the DNA TGCGCCAGCAGCCCCCGGGGTGGGACAGGGTCTTACAATGAGCAGTTCTTC.

This clone was seen a few times. V gene TRBV27 combines with J gene TRBJ2-5; 7 bases fit TRBD1. J gave up 5 bases and V 10 bases, and 13 bases lay outside the gene matches. Germline V gene data show CDR1 as MNHEY and CDR2 as SMNVEV (reference sequence). The CDR3 consists of 14 residues. The CDR3 sequence: CATRPLGGVETQYF. Written as DNA, the CDR3 is TGTGCCACCCGCCCCCTAGGGGGCGTCGAGACCCAGTACTTC.

This clone turned up a few times. CDR3 in amino acids: CASNPGQGARSYNEQFF. For the CDR3, the DNA is TGCGCCAGCAACCCGGGACAGGGGGCCCGCTCCTACAATGAGCAGTTCTTC. The chain recombines TRBV4-1 with TRBJ2-1, with 12 bases matching TRBD1. CDR1 MGHRA and CDR2 YSYEKL come from the germline V gene. With 7 bases clipped from V and 0 bases from J, the junction kept 7 bases outside the gene matches. The CDR3 length is 17 residues.

This clone was recorded a few times. V and J are TRBV7-9 and TRBJ1-5; D may be TRBD1 (6 bases). The CDR3 sequence is 14 residues long. With 2 bases removed from V and 5 bases from J, the gap between germline ends came to 10 bases. Germline CDR1 is SEHNR and CDR2 is FQNEAQ (reference sequence). The CDR3 DNA is TGTGCCAGCAGCTTAACAGGGAATCATCAGCCCCAGCATTTT. This gives the protein CASSLTGNHQPQHF.

The CDR3: CASSLEGTGGYGYTF. The CDR3 nucleotides are TGCGCCAGCAGCTTGGAGGGGACAGGGGGCTATGGCTACACCTTC. This rearrangement joins TRBV5-1 to TRBJ1-2; 11 bases match TRBD1. The junction had 2 bases not matched to a gene; V was cut back by 0 bases and J by 4 bases. The CDR3 is 15 amino acids. Germline CDR1 is SGHRS and CDR2 is YFSETQ.

This chain uses TRBV19 with TRBJ2-3; TRBD1 matches 7 bases. CDR3 length: 13 residues. Looked up from germline, CDR1 is LNHDA and CDR2 is SQIVND (reference sequence). The J segment lost 2 bases and the V segment lost 11 bases, leaving 7 bases of the junction unmatched. The chain's CDR3 is CAVRGLDTDTQYF. CDR3 sequence (DNA): TGTGCCGTAAGGGGGCTGGACACAGATACGCAGTATTTT.

This clone has more than one count but fewer than ten. The V call is TRBV27, the J call TRBJ2-3, with TRBD2 matching over 7 bases. Germline assignment: CDR1 MNHEY and CDR2 SMNVEV (reference sequence). J was trimmed by 0 bases and V by 7 bases; bases with no gene match: 13. The CDR3 consists of 17 residues. CDR3: CASMGPREGGSTDTQYF. In DNA, the CDR3 is TGTGCCAGCATGGGGCCCAGGGAGGGTGGTAGCACAGATACGCAGTATTTT.

There are a few counts of this clone. This rearrangement joins TRBV2 to TRBJ2-7, with 14 bases aligning to TRBD2. Germline V gives CDR1 SNHLY, CDR2 FYNNEI. The CDR3 is 15 residues long. The V and J ends lost 5 bases and 4 bases, in that order; junction bases with no gene match: 4. CDR3 in DNA: TGTGCCAGCAGTCAGACTAGCGGGAGGGGATACGAGCAGTACTTC. It is translated as CASSQTSGRGYEQYF.

The chain couples TRBV7-2 to TRBJ2-7; D perhaps matches TRBD2 (5 bases). Trimming stripped 5 bases from V and 2 bases from J, with 13 bases between. The V gene's germline CDR1 is SGHTA and CDR2 FQGNSA. The CDR3 covers 14 residues. DNA for the CDR3: TGTGCCAGCAGCCGGGAAGGGCGGGCCTACGAGCAGTACTTC. It specifies CASSREGRAYEQYF.

The chain is built from TRBV9 and TRBJ2-7, with D perhaps matching TRBD1 (6 bases). The V gene lost 0 bases and the J gene lost 6 bases, with 13 bases spanning the gap. This CDR3 is built from 14 residues. CDR1 is SGDLS and CDR2 is YYNGEE in the germline V gene. The CDR3 DNA reads as TGTGCCAGCAGCGTAGAAGTCAGGGGAAGCGAGCAGTACTTC. Its translation is CASSVEVRGSEQYF.

This clone was seen a handful of times. The rearrangement uses TRBV5-1 and TRBJ2-1, with D unclear. V lost 1 base, J lost 5 bases, and 10 bases lay in between. This CDR3 has 14 residues. Per the germline V gene, CDR1 is SGHRS and CDR2 is YFSETQ. CDR3 in DNA: TGCGCCAGCAGCTTGCAGGTGGAAAACAATGAGCAGTTCTTC. Translation gives CASSLQVENNEQFF.

The chain couples TRBV18 to TRBJ2-1; 7 nucleotides match TRBD2. With 4 bases clipped from V and 1 base from J, the junction kept 4 bases outside the gene matches. This CDR3 spans 15 amino acids. Germline assignment: CDR1 KGHSH and CDR2 LQKENI. The CDR3, as DNA: TGTGCCAGCTCACACCTAGCGGAGTCCTACAATGAGCAGTTCTTC. This sequence encodes CASSHLAESYNEQFF.

This clone was detected only a few times. The chain carries TRBV25-1 and TRBJ2-2; 7 nucleotides match TRBD1. The germline CDR1 and CDR2 sequences are MGHDK and SYGVNS. Losses at the gene ends were 6 bases for V and 1 base for J; bases not matched to a gene: 2. The CDR3 is 14 residues long. The CDR3 region has the DNA TGTGCCAGCAGAGGGACAGTGAACACCGGGGAGCTGTTTTTT. This translates into CASRGTVNTGELFF.

The chain is built from TRBV10-3 and TRBJ2-3, with 9 bases lining up with TRBD2. This CDR3 comprises 18 residues. Germline lookup yields CDR1 ENHRY and CDR2 SYGVKD. The V segment lost 0 bases and the J segment 3 bases; nucleotides outside the gene matches: 10. CDR3 nucleotide sequence: TGTGCCATCAGTGAGTCGAATGGTAGCGGGGGCGGGACAGATACGCAGTATTTT. It yields the protein CAISESNGSGGGTDTQYF.

This clone was seen more than once but under ten times. J is TRBJ1-4 and V is TRBV5-1, with D unclear. CDR1 and CDR2 from the germline V gene are SGHRS and YFSETQ. V was trimmed by 0 bases and J by 1 base, leaving 13 bases between them. The CDR3 is 17 residues long. The CDR3 DNA follows: TGCGCCAGCAGCTTGGGTCGGGCAGGAGGAACTAATGAAAAACTGTTTTTT. It yields the protein CASSLGRAGGTNEKLFF.

This clone turned up a few times. CDR3 sequence: CASSWGSTGRDYGYTF. The CDR3 DNA sequence: TGTGCCAGCAGCTGGGGATCGACGGGGAGAGACTATGGCTACACCTTC. This rearrangement joins TRBV7-9 to TRBJ1-2; D unresolved. CDR3 size: 16 residues. CDR1 is SEHNR, CDR2 FQNEAQ, per germline (reference sequence). The germline V and J ends were trimmed by 4 bases and 3 bases, with 18 bases remaining between them. The variable domain in full, with the rest retrieved from reference TRBV7-9 and TRBJ1-2, is DTGVSQNPRHKITKRGQNVTFRCDPISEHNRLYWYRQTLGQGPEFLTYFQNEAQLEKSRLLSDRFSAERPKGSFSTLEIQRTEQGDSAMYLCASSWGSTGRDYGYTFGSGTRLTVV.